Shown below are 24 T cell receptor beta chains from a single sample sequenced in a study of blood T cell repertoires in COVID-19. Sequencing was performed with immunoSEQ multiplex PCR; in TCRdb, only in-frame clones are kept and a portion is missing. This sample has around 100,000 clones, with about 89% found just once. Material for sequencing was peripheral blood. The receptor set was obtained from a human donor in a cohort sampled during active COVID-19.

The chain joins TRBV15 to TRBJ1-1, with D uncertain. Trimming stripped 0 bases from V and 7 bases from J, with 6 bases between. The germline V gene encodes CDR1 LNHNV and CDR2 YYDKDF (reference sequence). The CDR3 spans 12 residues. The chain's CDR3 is CATSRDLGEAFF. The CDR3 nucleotides read TGTGCCACCAGCAGAGATCTCGGTGAAGCTTTCTTT.

The J gene is TRBJ1-5, the V gene TRBV19, with D tentatively TRBD1 (6 bases). Germline V gene lookup returns CDR1 LNHDA and CDR2 SQIVND (reference sequence). V was shortened by 4 bases and J by 0 bases, with 13 bases between the two germline ends. The CDR3 contains 16 residues. The CDR3 reads CASSTGHYISNQPQHF. The CDR3 DNA reads as TGTGCCAGTAGTACGGGACATTATATTAGCAATCAGCCCCAGCATTTT.

The DNA of the CDR3 is TGCGCCAGCAGCTTGGCCGGGTCTTCGGATACGCAGTATTTT. This codes for CASSLAGSSDTQYF. The gene calls are TRBV5-1 and TRBJ2-3; D unclear. Trimming stripped 0 bases from V and 6 bases from J, with 11 bases between. CDR1 is SGHRS and CDR2 is YFSETQ in the germline V gene. CDR3 length: 14 amino acids.

The table lists this clone with a count of one. The chain uses TRBV30 and TRBJ2-7; D remains ambiguous. Germline V gene lookup returns CDR1 GTSNPN and CDR2 SVGIG (reference sequence). Trimming removed 2 bases from V and 0 bases from J, with 8 bases in between. This CDR3 spans 13 amino acids. The CDR3 protein is CAWSYSNSYEQYF. The CDR3 DNA reads TGTGCCTGGAGTTACAGTAACTCCTACGAGCAGTACTTC.

This clone was observed a few times. The J gene is TRBJ1-5, the V gene TRBV4-2, with D possibly TRBD1 on 6 matching bases. The germline V gene encodes CDR1 LGHNA and CDR2 YNFKEQ. The CDR3 is 14 amino acids. The ends were cut back, 6 bases at V and 1 base at J, with 10 bases in the middle. The CDR3 region is CASSDTGSNQPQHF. Here the CDR3 DNA reads TGTGCCAGCAGTGATACAGGGAGCAATCAGCCCCAGCATTTT.

This clone was observed a single time. The CDR3 region is CASSSRGLSYEQYF. The CDR3 DNA reads TGTGCCAGCAGCTCGAGGGGGCTAAGCTACGAGCAGTACTTC. The chain joins TRBV7-2 to TRBJ2-7, with TRBD1 matching over 7 bases. Germline assignment: CDR1 SGHTA and CDR2 FQGNSA. V was pared by 4 bases and J by 3 bases, with 6 bases of the junction left unmatched. CDR3 size: 14 residues.

The chain combines TRBV7-3 with TRBJ2-3; 9 nucleotides match TRBD1. CDR1 SGHTA and CDR2 FQGTGA come from the germline V gene. The J segment lost 4 bases and the V segment lost 4 bases, leaving 3 bases of the junction unmatched. The CDR3 sequence is 14 residues long. CDR3 loop: CASSWTGAADTQYF. CDR3 sequence (DNA): TGTGCCAGCAGCTGGACAGGGGCGGCAGATACGCAGTATTTT.

This chain links TRBV3-1 (or the pseudogene TRBV3-2) with TRBJ1-2; 10 bases match TRBD1. J was trimmed by 8 bases and V by 0 bases; bases with no gene match: 12. The CDR3 is 17 residues long. Germline V gene data show CDR1 as LGHDT and CDR2 as YNNKEL (reference sequence). CDR3 coding DNA: TGTGCCAGCAGCCAAGATCTCCCCGGGACAGGGGCTGAAGGCTACACCTTC. This codes for CASSQDLPGTGAEGYTF.

A few counts support this clone. V usage is TRBV5-1 and J usage is TRBJ2-7; 9 bases are a match to TRBD1. V shed 4 bases, J shed 4 bases, and the junction held 6 bases outside the gene matches. Germline CDR1 reads SGHRS; CDR2 reads YFSETQ. This CDR3 has 14 amino acids. In nucleotides, the CDR3 is TGCGCCAGCAGCCTGGACAGGGGATTTTACGAGCAGTACTTC. It encodes CASSLDRGFYEQYF.

This clone was recorded once. This chain links TRBV11-3 with TRBJ1-2; D unresolved. CDR1 and CDR2 (germline): SGHNT, YENEEA. The CDR3 sequence is 15 residues long. Trimming left V 5 bases short and J 3 bases short, with 16 bases between. The CDR3 bases are TGTGCCAGCAGCCCACACTCCCTAGCCGACTATGGCTACACCTTC. This translates into CASSPHSLADYGYTF.

V gene TRBV28 combines with J gene TRBJ1-5; D unresolved. Trimming took 6 bases from V and 4 from J, leaving 16 bases between them. This CDR3 region has 15 residues. Germline values: CDR1 MDHEN, CDR2 SYDVKM. The CDR3 reads CASSPNIFQNQPQHF. The CDR3 DNA sequence: TGTGCCAGCAGCCCCAACATCTTTCAGAATCAGCCCCAGCATTTT.

This clone was detected once. The chain carries TRBV25-1 and TRBJ2-1, with 10 bases matching TRBD2. CDR3 length: 15 amino acids. CDR1 and CDR2 (germline): MGHDK, SYGVNS. Trimming at V came to 6 bases and at J to 3 bases, leaving 5 bases not matched to a gene. DNA for the CDR3: TGTGCCAGCAGCTTACTAGCGGGGATCTACAATGAGCAGTTCTTC. Translation gives CASSLLAGIYNEQFF.

The CDR3 loop is CASSLGNTGELFF. The CDR3 coding sequence is TGTGCCAGCAGTTTGGGCAACACCGGGGAGCTGTTTTTT. V gene TRBV28 combines with J gene TRBJ2-2; D not resolved. Trimming took 3 bases from V and 2 from J, leaving 4 bases between them. Germline V lookup: CDR1 MDHEN, CDR2 SYDVKM. The CDR3 length is 13 residues. Full variable domain (missing parts from reference TRBV28 and TRBJ2-2): DVKVTQSSRYLVKRTGEKVFLECVQDMDHENMFWYRQDPGLGLRLIYFSYDVKMKEKGDIPEGYSVSREKKERFSLILESASTNQTSMYLCASSLGNTGELFFGEGSRLTVL.

This chain uses TRBV29-1 with TRBJ1-2, with D maybe TRBD1 (6 bases). Germline V CDR1 and CDR2: SQVTM, ANQGSEA. The CDR3 is 13 residues long. V was trimmed by 6 bases and J by 1 base, leaving 12 bases between them. CDR3 DNA: TGCAGCGTAACGAGGGGGAGTAACTATGGCTACACCTTC. The encoded protein is CSVTRGSNYGYTF.

The chain couples TRBV7-8 to TRBJ2-5, with D possibly matching TRBD2 (7 bases). V lost 5 bases and J lost 5, with 12 bases in between. Germline CDR1 reads SGHVS; CDR2 reads FQNEAQ. The CDR3 consists of 13 residues. The CDR3 region is CASSRGAAETQYF. CDR3 DNA sequence: TGTGCCAGCAGCCGGGGGGCCGCGGAGACCCAGTACTTC.

The chain employs TRBV6-2 or TRBV6-3 and TRBJ2-1, with 10 bases identical to TRBD2. The CDR3 has 15 residues. The ends lost 4 bases at V and 7 bases at J; junction bases unmatched: 7. Germline V lookup: CDR1 MNHEY, CDR2 SVGEGT. CDR3 loop: CASSFLAGAGNEQFF. For the CDR3, the DNA is TGTGCCAGCAGTTTTCTAGCGGGAGCCGGTAATGAGCAGTTCTTC.

This sequence joins TRBV3-1 (or the pseudogene TRBV3-2) and TRBJ2-1; D not resolved. Germline CDR1 LGHDT, CDR2 YNNKEL (reference sequence). The CDR3 has 14 residues. Trimming took 5 bases from V and 0 from J, leaving 8 bases between them. The CDR3 coding sequence is TGTGCCAGCAGCAGCGCAAGCTCCTACAATGAGCAGTTCTTC. It is translated as CASSSASSYNEQFF.

The chain couples TRBV11-3 to TRBJ2-1, with 8 bases matching TRBD2. The junction had 4 bases not matched to a gene; V was cut back by 2 bases and J by 7 bases. Per the germline V gene, CDR1 is SGHNT and CDR2 is YENEEA. This CDR3 spans 14 amino acids. CDR3 sequence (DNA): TGTGCCAGCAGCTTATCCGGGACTAGGAATGAGCAGTTCTTC. Its translation: CASSLSGTRNEQFF.

V gene TRBV11-3 combines with J gene TRBJ2-7, with 7 bases that match TRBD2. With 1 base clipped from V and 2 bases from J, the junction kept 5 bases outside the gene matches. The germline V gene has CDR1 SGHNT and CDR2 YENEEA. The CDR3 totals 15 residues. The CDR3 reads CASSLGSSGPYEQYF. DNA of the CDR3: TGTGCCAGCAGCTTAGGGTCTAGCGGACCCTACGAGCAGTACTTC.

This clone was counted a few times. The rearrangement links TRBV10-1 to TRBJ2-3; weak D call: TRBD2 (7 bases). The CDR3 totals 18 residues. Germline CDR1 and CDR2: WNHNN and SYGVQD (reference sequence). The V gene lost 8 bases and the J gene lost 6 bases, with 30 bases spanning the gap. In DNA, the CDR3 is TGCGCCAGCTACCCAGACATGGGGGGGGCCATTGTTGGGGATACGCAGTATTTT. It specifies CASYPDMGGAIVGDTQYF.

The J gene is TRBJ1-2, the V gene TRBV28; the match to TRBD1 covers 8 bases. The germline CDR1 and CDR2 sequences are MDHEN and SYDVKM. J lost 4 bases, V lost 5 bases, and 15 bases had no gene match. The CDR3 spans 17 residues. As DNA, the CDR3 is TGTGCCAGCAGTCCGGACAGGGAAGTATTTATTGGCTATGGCTACACCTTC. Encoded protein: CASSPDREVFIGYGYTF.

This clone was found once. The chain recombines TRBV11-2 with TRBJ1-2; no clear D gene. Trimming removed 0 bases at V and 4 bases at J, with 9 bases between. CDR3 size: 14 residues. Germline CDR1 SGHAT, CDR2 FQNNGV. The DNA for the CDR3 is TGTGCCAGCAGCTTAGATCGGGTCGGCTATGGCTACACCTTC. Protein sequence: CASSLDRVGYGYTF.

The chain joins TRBV28 to TRBJ2-7; 7 nucleotides align to TRBD1. The CDR3 totals 14 residues. The V gene's germline CDR1 is MDHEN and CDR2 SYDVKM. Unmatched junction bases numbered 9, after V lost 5 bases and J lost 5 bases. Written as DNA, the CDR3 is TGTGCCAGCAGTCCGGGACAGCTTACGGACGAGCAGTACTTC. Its translation: CASSPGQLTDEQYF.

The J gene is TRBJ1-1, the V gene TRBV20-1; maybe TRBD1 (6 bases). The CDR3 covers 12 residues. With 3 bases removed from V and 6 bases from J, the gap between germline ends came to 11 bases. Germline V gives CDR1 DFQATT, CDR2 SNEGSKA (reference sequence). The CDR3 loop is CSASARGPEAFF. The DNA for the CDR3 is TGCAGTGCTAGTGCCAGGGGCCCTGAAGCTTTCTTT.